The 26 T cell receptor beta chains below were found in one sample sequenced in a study of neurological immune-mediated disorders. TCRdb analysed the 5' RACE reads with MiXCR anew, one entry per CDR3 protein. This sample has some 65,000 distinct CDR3 sequences; around 4% occur once, and the top ten carry roughly 2.7%. The sequencing input was PBMCs. These receptors came from a man aged 50 to 59 with multiple sclerosis.

The table lists this clonotype with many counts. V gene TRBV6-6 combines with J gene TRBJ1-2; no clear D. Germline CDR1 is MNHNY and CDR2 is SVGAGI (reference sequence). CDR3 length: 16 residues. Trimming cost V 2 bases and J 1 base, with 14 bases left between them. The CDR3 DNA reads TGTGCCAGCAGTTACGGGGTATCGACCGGTAACTATGGCTACACCTTC. Protein: CASSYGVSTGNYGYTF.

This clonotype was recorded many times. CDR3 sequence: CAISEFSRETQYF. The CDR3 bases are TGTGCCATCAGTGAGTTTAGCCGAGAGACCCAGTACTTC. This chain joins TRBV10-3 and TRBJ2-5; D gene ambiguous. The CDR3 is 13 residues long. Germline V CDR1 and CDR2: ENHRY, SYGVKD. The germline V and J ends were trimmed by 1 base and 4 bases, with 7 bases remaining between them.

This clonotype was seen ten or more times. The chain has TRBV3-1 and TRBJ2-1; the D is unclear. The germline V gene has CDR1 LGHDT and CDR2 YNNKEL (reference sequence). There are 13 residues in the CDR3. V dropped 3 bases and J dropped 8 bases, with 11 bases sitting between them. The CDR3 is CASSHRSVHEQFF. CDR3 nucleotide sequence: TGTGCCAGCAGCCACCGGTCTGTCCATGAGCAGTTCTTC.

This clonotype was counted ten times or more. V gene TRBV18 combines with J gene TRBJ2-2; no clear D. Germline CDR1 KGHSH, CDR2 LQKENI. The CDR3 is 12 residues long. Trimming stripped 2 bases from V and 7 bases from J, with 5 bases between. The CDR3 coding sequence is TGTGCCAGCTCACCAGGGGTCGGGGAGCTGTTTTTT. Its translation: CASSPGVGELFF.

This clonotype was seen many times. The chain has TRBV5-1 and TRBJ2-6; D gene uncertain. The CDR3 extends over 17 amino acids. Trimming removed 0 bases at V and 0 bases at J, with 10 bases between. The V gene's germline CDR1 is SGHRS and CDR2 YFSETQ. The chain's CDR3 is CASSLEATGSGANVLTF. CDR3 DNA: TGCGCCAGCAGCTTGGAAGCGACGGGCTCTGGGGCCAACGTCCTGACTTTC.

At least ten counts were recorded for this clonotype. The rearrangement uses TRBV5-6 and TRBJ2-5; D gene ambiguous. The V gene's germline CDR1 is SGHDT and CDR2 YYEEEE. Between the trimmed V and J ends, which lost 4 bases and 4 bases, there was a span of 14 bases. The CDR3 loop spans 14 amino acids. CDR3 DNA: TGTGCCAGCAGCCCTGGGCTAGGGTCAGAGACCCAGTACTTC. Its protein product is CASSPGLGSETQYF.

This clonotype appeared a few times. V and J are TRBV5-1 and TRBJ2-3, with D possibly TRBD2 on 7 matching bases. V was pared by 0 bases and J by 4 bases, with 12 bases between. Germline CDR1 SGHRS, CDR2 YFSETQ. The CDR3 length is 15 residues. The CDR3 loop is CASSLVRGASDTQYF. The CDR3 DNA reads as TGCGCCAGCAGCTTGGTACGGGGGGCATCAGATACGCAGTATTTT.

The table lists this clonotype with many counts. This chain connects TRBV7-2 to TRBJ2-3; D is unresolved. This CDR3 has 13 amino acids. V dropped 4 bases and J dropped 3 bases, with 8 bases sitting between them. The germline CDR1 and CDR2 sequences are SGHTA and FQGNSA. This CDR3 is CASSWAETDTQYF. CDR3 in DNA: TGTGCCAGCAGCTGGGCAGAAACAGATACGCAGTATTTT.

The chain combines TRBV20-1 with TRBJ1-1; the D gene is possibly TRBD1 (5 bases). The CDR3 contains 13 residues. CDR1 and CDR2 from the germline V gene are DFQATT and SNEGSKA (reference sequence). The V end was cut by 5 bases, the J end by 2 bases, with 12 bases between. CDR3 in amino acids: CSACGQLNTEAFF. The CDR3 DNA sequence: TGCAGTGCTTGCGGACAACTAAACACTGAAGCTTTCTTT.

This clonotype showed up many times. This chain joins TRBV10-3 and TRBJ2-2; 9 nucleotides align to TRBD2. The V and J ends lost 8 bases and 5 bases, in that order; junction bases with no gene match: 6. This CDR3 spans 14 amino acids. Germline V gene sequence: CDR1 ENHRY, CDR2 SYGVKD. The CDR3 is CAILSGGVTGELFF. The DNA for the CDR3 is TGTGCCATCCTTAGCGGGGGTGTGACCGGGGAGCTGTTTTTT.

There are many counts of this clonotype. The chain combines TRBV5-1 with TRBJ1-2; D is unresolved. Trimming removed 5 bases from V and 2 bases from J, with 10 bases in between. The CDR3 is made up of 13 amino acids. The germline V gene encodes CDR1 SGHRS and CDR2 YFSETQ. CDR3 nucleotides: TGCGCCAGCAGTTACGACGGCAACTATGGCTACACCTTC. This sequence encodes CASSYDGNYGYTF.

This clonotype showed up many times. This chain uses TRBV28 with TRBJ2-5; D is tentatively TRBD1 or TRBD2 (6 bases each). The CDR3 consists of 14 residues. Germline-derived CDR1 and CDR2 are MDHEN and SYDVKM. The V and J ends lost 6 bases and 9 bases respectively, with 20 bases between them. The CDR3 DNA is TGTGCCAGCAGCCGTACCGGGCCCCGGGGGCCCCAGTACTTC. This encodes CASSRTGPRGPQYF.

To note about this clonotype: Germline and junction disagree at one end, which may indicate a read error. The V and J genes are TRBV4-1 and TRBJ1-2; 9 nucleotides align to TRBD1. CDR3 size: 15 residues. The germline V gene has CDR1 MGHRA and CDR2 YSYEKL. Here the CDR3 DNA reads TGTGCCAGCAGCCAGGGACAGGGAACTTTCTATGGCTACACCTTC. This encodes CASSQGQGTFYGYTF.

Comment on this clonotype: A read error may explain this, as a much larger clone is one base away. This chain joins TRBV20-1 and TRBJ2-4; possibly TRBD1 or TRBD2 for D (5 bases each). The germline V gene encodes CDR1 DFQATT and CDR2 SNEGSKA (reference sequence). Trimming stripped 6 bases from V and 10 bases from J, with 28 bases between. The CDR3 is 16 residues long. CDR3 protein: CSANDRGQGAKTIQYF. CDR3 bases: TGCAGTGCGAATGACAGAGGCCAGGGAGCCAAAACAATTCAGTACTTC.

In its sample, this clonotype was seen many times. J is TRBJ2-5 and V is TRBV20-1, with D possibly TRBD1 on 5 matching bases. The CDR3 is 12 residues long. Germline V lookup: CDR1 DFQATT, CDR2 SNEGSKA (reference sequence). Trimming pared 5 bases from V and 6 bases from J, leaving 13 bases between. The CDR3 DNA reads TGCAGTGCTGACGAAAAGGGGAAGACCCAGTACTTC. The encoded protein is CSADEKGKTQYF.

This clonotype appeared many times. The chain combines TRBV24-1 with TRBJ2-1, with a weak D call TRBD1 (6 bases). The CDR3 spans 13 residues. V was pared by 4 bases and J by 15 bases, with 18 bases between. Germline V gene lookup returns CDR1 KGHDR and CDR2 SFDVKD. The CDR3 DNA reads as TGTGCCACCAGTGAGACGGACAGTGACCGTCGGTTCTTC. Translated, it gives CATSETDSDRRFF.

This clonotype has at least ten counts. J is TRBJ2-3 and V is TRBV20-1; D assignment may be TRBD1 or TRBD2 (5 bases each). V lost 2 bases, J lost 0 bases, and 18 bases lay in between. This CDR3 contains 17 residues. Germline CDR1 and CDR2: DFQATT and SNEGSKA (reference sequence). CDR3 DNA sequence: TGCAGTGCTAGAAGGGGAGCACCAGCCACTAGCACAGATACGCAGTATTTT. This encodes CSARRGAPATSTDTQYF.

This clonotype was seen ten or more times. This sequence joins TRBV15 and TRBJ2-2, with 9 nucleotides matching TRBD2. The CDR3 is 17 amino acids. The V gene's germline CDR1 is LNHNV and CDR2 YYDKDF (reference sequence). V shed 1 base and J 5 bases; nucleotides not matched to a gene: 8. The CDR3 DNA reads TGTGCCACCAGCAGAGCCCGCGGGGGGGGCGGAACCGGGGAGCTGTTTTTT. Translated, it gives CATSRARGGGGTGELFF.

There are many counts of this clonotype. V is TRBV29-1 and J is TRBJ1-2, with 7 nucleotides matching TRBD1. Germline-derived CDR1 and CDR2 are SQVTM and ANQGSEA. Unmatched junction bases numbered 11, after V lost 5 bases and J lost 8 bases. The CDR3 covers 13 residues. The CDR3 bases are TGCAGCGTTTCGCGACAGGGACTTGGAGGCTACACCTTC. This encodes CSVSRQGLGGYTF.

This clonotype was detected ten times or more. J is TRBJ1-2 and V is TRBV5-8, with 8 bases aligning to TRBD1. Germline values: CDR1 SGHTS, CDR2 YDEGEE. J lost 2 bases, V lost 0 bases, and 0 bases had no gene match. This CDR3 has 14 residues. In DNA, the CDR3 is TGTGCCAGCAGCTTGGGACAGGGGAACTATGGCTACACCTTC. Encoded protein: CASSLGQGNYGYTF. Full variable domain (outside the CDR3, taken from reference TRBV5-8 and TRBJ1-2): EAGVTQSPTHLIKTRGQQATLRCSPISGHTSVYWYQQALGLGLQFLLWYDEGEERNRGNFPPRFSGRQFPNYSSELNVNALELEDSALYLCASSLGQGNYGYTFGSGTRLTVV.

The sample holds many counts of this clonotype. V and J are TRBV10-3 and TRBJ2-1, with 8 bases fitting TRBD1. The V and J ends lost 0 bases and 5 bases, in that order; junction bases with no gene match: 6. The CDR3 is 16 residues long. CDR1 ENHRY and CDR2 SYGVKD come from the germline V gene. In DNA form, the CDR3 reads TGTGCCATCAGTGAGTCGGGTCAGGGGGCCGACAATGAGCAGTTCTTC. This codes for CAISESGQGADNEQFF.

This clonotype was observed at least ten times. The rearrangement links TRBV20-1 to TRBJ2-1, with D possibly TRBD1 on 6 matching bases. This CDR3 has 14 residues. V lost 2 bases, J lost 10 bases, and 18 bases lay in between. The germline V gene encodes CDR1 DFQATT and CDR2 SNEGSKA (reference sequence). CDR3 in amino acids: CSARSQNRVEEQFF. CDR3 DNA: TGCAGTGCTAGAAGCCAGAACAGGGTTGAAGAGCAGTTCTTC.

This chain uses TRBV2 with TRBJ2-7, with a tentative D call TRBD2 (5 bases). This CDR3 spans 13 amino acids. Trimming shortened V by 5 bases and J by 3 bases, and 11 bases separated the two germline ends. CDR1 is SNHLY, CDR2 FYNNEI, per germline. CDR3 residues: CASSFPGNYEQYF. CDR3 sequence (DNA): TGTGCCAGCAGTTTTCCGGGAAACTACGAGCAGTACTTC.

The table lists this clonotype with many counts. The chain has TRBV4-3 and TRBJ2-1; 8 nucleotides agree with TRBD2. Germline V gene lookup returns CDR1 LGHNA and CDR2 YSLEER. Germline trimming cut 3 bases from V and 2 bases from J; bases unmatched to any gene: 9. The CDR3 loop spans 17 amino acids. The CDR3 DNA reads TGCGCCAGCAGCCAGGCCCCTCGGGGGGGGGCCTACAATGAGCAGTTCTTC. This sequence encodes CASSQAPRGGAYNEQFF.

On this clonotype: Possible read error: a much larger clone is one base away. This rearrangement joins TRBV20-1 to TRBJ1-1, with a possible D match to TRBD1 (5 bases). The ends were cut back, 3 bases at V and 8 bases at J, with 10 bases in the middle. The CDR3 length is 11 residues. Germline V gene data show CDR1 as DFQATT and CDR2 as SNEGSKA (reference sequence). This chain's CDR3 is CSARIGGEAFF. The CDR3 nucleotides read TGCAGTGCTAGGATCGGGGGAGAAGCTTTCTTT.

This clonotype was observed at least ten times. The chain has TRBV4-2 and TRBJ2-7, with 7 bases aligning to TRBD1. V lost 4 bases, J lost 7 bases, and 7 bases stayed unmatched. The CDR3 totals 13 residues. From germline, CDR1 is LGHNA and CDR2 YNFKEQ. The CDR3 loop reads CASSPRQGDEQYV. In DNA, the CDR3 is TGTGCCAGCAGCCCTAGACAGGGTGATGAGCAGTACGTC.